This TCR beta chain was recovered during a study of blood T cells in healthy people across ages. The study, taken as a whole, reports: Roughly linearly, TCR beta diversity per million T cells fell as age increased.

Concerning this clonotype: Its antigen is unidentified.

CDR3 length: 14 residues. With 8 bases clipped from V and 5 bases from J, the junction kept 10 bases outside the gene matches. Looked up from germline, CDR1 is SGHTA and CDR2 is FQGNSA. Using a J-beta primer mix together with a sample-barcoded 5' primer, a second PCR was run for 7 to 11 cycles. Carrying 12 random nucleotides, a template-switch adaptor labeled each individual cDNA molecule. Each CDR3 protein is one row after TCRdb ran MiXCR on the 5' RACE reads. The sample lists roughly 800,000 distinct CDR3 sequences, 58% occurring once. The study isolated at least 6.5 million PBMCs from each sample. The sample taken for sequencing was blood. The genes are TRBV7-2 and TRBJ2-5; 8 positions match TRBD1. The TCR was taken from a young man in good health. CDR3 bases: TGTGCCAGCGGCCGTGACAGGGGATGGGAGACCCAGTACTTC. This codes for CASGRDRGWETQYF.